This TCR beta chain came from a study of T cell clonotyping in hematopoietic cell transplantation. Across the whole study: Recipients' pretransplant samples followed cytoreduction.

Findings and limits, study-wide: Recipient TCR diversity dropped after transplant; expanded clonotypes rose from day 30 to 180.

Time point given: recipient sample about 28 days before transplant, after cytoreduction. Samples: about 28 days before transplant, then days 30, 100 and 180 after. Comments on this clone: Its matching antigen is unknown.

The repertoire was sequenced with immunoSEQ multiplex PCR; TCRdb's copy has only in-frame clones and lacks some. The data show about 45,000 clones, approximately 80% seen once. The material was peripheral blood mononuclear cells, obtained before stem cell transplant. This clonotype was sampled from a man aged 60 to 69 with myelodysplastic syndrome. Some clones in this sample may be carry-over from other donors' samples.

The CDR3 here is CASSLVSEQFF. CDR3 sequence (DNA): TGTGCCAGCAGCTTAGTGAGTGAGCAGTTCTTC. V usage is TRBV7-2 and J usage is TRBJ2-1, with no clear D. Trimming pared 1 base from V and 9 bases from J, leaving 4 bases between. The CDR3 consists of 11 residues. Per germline, CDR1 SGHTA and CDR2 FQGNSA.